This T cell receptor (beta chain) was sequenced during a study of cytomegalovirus exposure and HLA in healthy donors (dated by TCRdb to 2017 to 2019). Describing the broader study: The roughly 670 repertoires of the first cohort and the 120 validation repertoires were produced on the same platform, according to a later analysis. The study aimed to test whether cataloging public T cell receptors could reveal signatures of past pathogen exposure. In addition to the first cohort of 500 to 850 subjects, a separate validation cohort of approximately 110 different subjects was used. High-throughput TCR immunosequencing, statistical association of individual TCRs with disease status, and machine learning were combined to predict cytomegalovirus infection status. Results the study describes overall, beyond this receptor: The classifier was reported to diagnose cytomegalovirus status with high specificity and sensitivity in both the original and validation cohorts. The study listed around 160 TCR beta chains as associated with cytomegalovirus. A later analysis found that TCRs clustered in the first cohort also tended to co-occur in the approximately 120 validation repertoires, with more than 90% of cluster scores above 0. All 110 or so repertoires were used to score co-occurrence in the validation cohort in a later analysis, because that analysis had no HLA typing for the cohort. According to the authors, the approach could potentially be generalized to other disease states and immunological phenotypes. Three of the identified cytomegalovirus-associated TCR beta chains were confirmed in vitro to be specific for cytomegalovirus antigens. Across donors, most TCR sequences were observed very rarely, whereas some public TCRs were present in many individuals.

Receptors were amplified or captured by the immunoSEQ multiplex PCR assay. As for how the authors treated the data: To diagnose cytomegalovirus status from the catalog of TCR beta chain sequences, a statistical classification framework was built. Drawn from immuneACCESS, this table holds only the in-frame rearrangements with V and J called that TCRdb kept. Clones are partly lost; checked studies trace under half to an unresolved V gene and leave the rest unexplained. V, J and clone size are those of that table, while D and trimming were read from the DNA. Within this sample are 130,000 or so clones, with approximately 90% of them counted one time only. The biggest ten clones account for around 5.9% of the sample. On this clone: The target of this receptor is not known. It has no much larger one-base neighbor in the sample; base qualities were not kept.

The donors were included in the validation cohort of approximately 120 subjects, a group kept apart from the approximately 670-subject first cohort. V sheds 1 base and J sheds 7 bases, leaving 10 bases between their ends. CDR1 is given as SEHNR and CDR2 as FQNEAQ, both from the germline V gene (reference sequence). From the cysteine through the phenylalanine, the CDR3 covers 14 amino acids. The DNA shown is the 42-base CDR3, in frame from base 1. Sequencing was performed on PBMCs. The origin of this receptor is a young woman in good health and CMV-seropositive. The chain is assembled from TRBV7-9 and TRBJ2-2; TRBD1 is possibly the D segment (6 matching bases). The CDR3 has the sequence CASSLDQGRGELFF. The DNA reads as follows: TGTGCCAGCAGCTTAGACCAGGGGCGCGGGGAGCTGTTTTTT.